Here is one TCR beta chain with its context. UMI labels and 5' RACE were used to prepare the TRB cDNA libraries. TCRdb re-called the 5' RACE reads, yielding one record per CDR3 amino acid sequence without DNA. The sample totals tens of thousands of distinct CDR3 sequences. CDR3 length: 15 amino acids. CDR1 SGHTA and CDR2 FQGNSA come from the germline V gene. This entry comes from a study of CXCR3-negative and CXCR3-positive naive CD8 T cells. Sequenced material: memory CD8+ T cells from blood. This chain connects TRBV7-2 to TRBJ1-1. The TCR originated in a human donor in good health. Some clones in this sample may be carry-over from other donors' samples. CDR3 region: CASSLEPRRNTEAFF.